This T cell receptor (beta chain) was recorded in a study of read filtering for tumor transcriptome and immune sequencing. For the study at large: Patients were some 16 male and about 15 female, mean age 65.9 years, range roughly 47 to 80. Study findings and constraints: The CD138-negative fraction was mixed bone marrow immune cells, not pure T cells.

Molecular barcoded adaptors covering alpha/delta and beta/gamma chains were used on 400 ng RNA. One entry per CDR3 protein results from TCRdb running MiXCR on the reads. This table holds about 35,000 distinct CDR3 sequences, around 15% found once. Comments on this clonotype: Its antigen is currently unknown.

The ends were cut back, 1 base at V and 1 base at J, with 11 bases in the middle. The CDR3 runs to 17 residues. The germline gives CDR1 LNHNV, CDR2 YYDKDF (reference sequence). This sequence was found in a donor at least 40 years old with multiple myeloma. The chain couples TRBV15 to TRBJ2-6, with D perhaps matching TRBD2 (5 bases). The sequenced material came from a population of CD138-negative cells sorted from bone marrow. CDR3 DNA: TGTGCCACCAGCAGAGGGACGACGGGGTCTGGGGCCAACGTCCTGACTTTC. Its protein product is CATSRGTTGSGANVLTF.